Shown below are 27 T cell receptor beta chains from a single sample sequenced in a study of cytomegalovirus exposure and HLA in healthy donors. Primers for the PCR totalled 60 Vbeta and 13 Jbeta. Produced via immunoSEQ multiplex PCR; TCRdb's table is partial and in-frame only. The repertoire consists of approximately 93,000 clones, with more than 75% occurring once and the leading ten covering roughly 3.8%. The sample consisted of PBMCs. The source of these receptors is a middle-aged woman in good health and CMV-seronegative.

The chain is built from TRBV4-2 and TRBJ2-2; tentative D call: TRBD1 (6 bases). Trimming left V 0 bases short and J 3 bases short, with 11 bases between. The CDR3 covers 16 residues. The germline V gene encodes CDR1 LGHNA and CDR2 YNFKEQ. The CDR3 region is CASSQDSWTDTGELFF. DNA for the CDR3: TGTGCCAGCAGCCAAGATTCGTGGACAGACACCGGGGAGCTGTTTTTT.

This clone was seen repeatedly, ten times or more. The V gene is TRBV19, the J gene TRBJ2-1, with 12 bases that match TRBD1. The trim removed 3 bases at V and 12 bases at J, leaving 9 bases unmatched. Germline CDR1 is LNHDA and CDR2 is SQIVND (reference sequence). The CDR3 spans 15 residues. The CDR3 DNA is TGTGCCAGTAGTATGATCGGGACAGGGGGCGTCGGGCAGTTCTTC. As protein: CASSMIGTGGVGQFF.

With regard to this clone: Relative to the germline gene, one junction end is altered; a read error may explain this. This chain links TRBV7-7 with TRBJ2-1; 9 nucleotides agree with TRBD1. The germline gives CDR1 SSHAT, CDR2 FNYEAQ (reference sequence). This CDR3 region has 15 residues. The CDR3 region has the DNA TGTGCTAGCAGCTCCGGGACAGGGTACTACAATGAGCAGTTCTTC. It translates to CASSSGTGYYNEQFF.

V is TRBV19 and J is TRBJ2-7; D may be TRBD2 (5 bases). This CDR3 is built from 12 residues. V gave up 5 bases and J gave up 2 bases, with 7 bases separating them. Germline V gives CDR1 LNHDA, CDR2 SQIVND (reference sequence). CDR3 nucleotide sequence: TGTGCCAGTAGTGGCGGGCCCTACGAGCAGTACTTC. Encoded protein: CASSGGPYEQYF.

The chain combines TRBV7-2 with TRBJ2-1, with TRBD1 matching over 10 bases. In germline, CDR1 is SGHTA, CDR2 FQGNSA. The CDR3 consists of 16 residues. Trimming cost V 0 bases and J 8 bases; bases outside gene matches: 7. The CDR3 sequence is CASSLASGQGWDEQFF. The CDR3 DNA is TGTGCCAGCAGCTTAGCCTCGGGACAGGGGTGGGATGAGCAGTTCTTC.

This clone was detected only once. One end of the junction is discordant with germline, which a read error may explain. J is TRBJ1-2 and V is TRBV30; the match to TRBD1 covers 7 bases. The CDR3 spans 14 residues. Germline CDR1 GTSNPN, CDR2 SVGIG (reference sequence). The CDR3 bases are TGTGCCTGGGGGGACAGTTCGGCTAACTATGGCTACCCCTTC. Translation: CAWGDSSANYGYPF. The full variable domain, completed using reference TRBV30 and TRBJ1-2, is SQTIHQWPATLVQPVGSPLSLECTVEGTSNPNLYWYRQAAGRGLQLLFYSVGIGQISSEVPQNLSASRPQDRQFILSSKKLLLSDSGFYLCAWGDSSANYGYPFGSGTRLTVV.

The chain carries TRBV29-1 and TRBJ2-5; a weak D match, TRBD2 (5 bases). V dropped 6 bases and J dropped 0 bases, with 11 bases sitting between them. The CDR3 has 13 amino acids. The germline gives CDR1 SQVTM, CDR2 ANQGSEA. CDR3 nucleotides: TGCAGCGTCCTGCGGGCGGACCAAGAGACCCAGTACTTC. Protein product: CSVLRADQETQYF.

This chain joins TRBV6-4 and TRBJ2-3, with TRBD2 matching 8 bases. Germline trimming cut 3 bases from V and 1 base from J; bases unmatched to any gene: 0. This CDR3 region has 14 residues. Germline V gene data show CDR1 as MRHNA and CDR2 as SNTAGT. The CDR3, as DNA: TGTGCCAGCAGTGAGCGGGGGGGCACAGATACGCAGTATTTT. This sequence encodes CASSERGGTDTQYF.

This sequence joins TRBV5-6 and TRBJ2-1; TRBD2 might be the D (7 bases). The germline CDR1 and CDR2 sequences are SGHDT and YYEEEE. The CDR3 spans 16 residues. V lost 7 bases and J lost 0, with 17 bases in between. In DNA form, the CDR3 reads TGTGCCAGCCAAGGCGGGGGCGCTAGCTCCTACAATGAGCAGTTCTTC. Its translation is CASQGGGASSYNEQFF.

The rearrangement joins TRBV5-4 to TRBJ2-1, with a weak D call TRBD1 (5 bases). V was pared by 0 bases and J by 4 bases, with 5 bases between. Looked up from germline, CDR1 is SGHNT and CDR2 is YYREEE (reference sequence). The CDR3 runs to 13 residues. The CDR3 bases are TGTGCCAGCAGCTTGGGACAGTACAATGAGCAGTTCTTC. Translation gives CASSLGQYNEQFF.

The V and J genes are TRBV10-3 and TRBJ2-5; no clear D gene. The end of the DNA is better explained by TRBJ2-7, so the J call may be wrong. The CDR3 extends over 14 amino acids. Looked up from germline, CDR1 is ENHRY and CDR2 is SYGVKD. CDR3 DNA sequence: TGTGCCATCAGTGTTAGCCTCCCGACCTACGAGCAGTACTTC. Protein sequence: CAISVSLPTYEQYF.

The chain uses TRBV30 and TRBJ2-7, with a possible D match to TRBD2 (6 bases). The CDR3 consists of 14 residues. V lost 3 bases and J lost 3, with 15 bases in between. The V gene's germline CDR1 is GTSNPN and CDR2 SVGIG (reference sequence). The CDR3: CAWSGGAVGYEQYF. DNA of the CDR3: TGTGCCTGGAGCGGCGGGGCTGTAGGCTACGAGCAGTACTTC.

This sequence joins TRBV28 and TRBJ1-1; 9 nucleotides match TRBD1. V shed 3 bases, J shed 5 bases, and the junction held 4 bases outside the gene matches. Per the germline V gene, CDR1 is MDHEN and CDR2 is SYDVKM. The CDR3 loop spans 14 amino acids. The CDR3 bases are TGTGCCAGCAGTTTTGCGGACAGGGGAACTGAAGCTTTCTTT. It specifies CASSFADRGTEAFF. Based on the CDR3 plus reference TRBV28 and TRBJ1-1, the full variable domain is DVKVTQSSRYLVKRTGEKVFLECVQDMDHENMFWYRQDPGLGLRLIYFSYDVKMKEKGDIPEGYSVSREKKERFSLILESASTNQTSMYLCASSFADRGTEAFFGQGTRLTVV.

The gene calls are TRBV6-5 and TRBJ2-5, with 8 bases matching TRBD1. Trimming removed 6 bases from V and 5 bases from J; junction bases left unmatched: 5. CDR3 length equals 13 residues. Looked up from germline, CDR1 is MNHEY and CDR2 is SVGAGI. Written as DNA, the CDR3 is TGTGCCAGCAGCCGGACAGGGTTGGAGACCCAGTACTTC. Encoded protein: CASSRTGLETQYF.

The V call is TRBV4-1, the J call TRBJ2-7; maybe TRBD2 (5 bases). The CDR3 runs to 17 residues. Trimming left V 0 bases short and J 1 base short, with 16 bases between. CDR1 MGHRA and CDR2 YSYEKL come from the germline V gene. The CDR3 DNA reads TGCGCCAGCAGCCAAGAGGGAGCAGGAAAAGGGTCCTACGAGCAGTACTTC. This gives the protein CASSQEGAGKGSYEQYF.

This clone was detected once. The chain combines TRBV11-2 with TRBJ1-5; 7 bases fit TRBD1. This CDR3 is built from 13 residues. CDR1 is SGHAT and CDR2 is FQNNGV in the germline V gene. The V gene end was trimmed by 5 bases and the J gene end by 7 bases; junction bases not matched to a gene: 5. In DNA form, the CDR3 reads TGTGCCAGCAGCCAAGACAGGGCACAGCCCCAGCATTTT. Translating it yields CASSQDRAQPQHF. The full variable domain, its missing parts supplied by reference TRBV11-2 and TRBJ1-5, is EAGVAQSPRYKIIEKRQSVAFWCNPISGHATLYWYQQILGQGPKLLIQFQNNGVVDDSQLPKDRFSAERLKGVDSTLKIQPAKLEDSAVYLCASSQDRAQPQHFGDGTRLSIL.

The rearrangement links TRBV9 to TRBJ1-5, with D possibly TRBD1 on 5 matching bases. CDR1 is SGDLS and CDR2 is YYNGEE in the germline V gene. With 4 bases removed from V and 5 bases from J, the gap between germline ends came to 16 bases. This CDR3 has 15 residues. CDR3 coding DNA: TGTGCCAGCAGCTTATATGACAGAGAGGATCAGCCCCAGCATTTT. Amino acid sequence: CASSLYDREDQPQHF.

This chain uses TRBV14 with TRBJ2-7; 11 bases match TRBD2. The CDR3 runs 16 residues. Germline V gives CDR1 SGHDN, CDR2 FVKESK. V trimming: 4 bases; J trimming: 0 bases; junction bases outside the gene matches: 5. The CDR3: CASSPMGLAVSYEQYF. In nucleotides, the CDR3 is TGTGCCAGCAGCCCCATGGGACTAGCGGTCTCCTACGAGCAGTACTTC.

This clone was seen once. J is TRBJ1-1 and V is TRBV5-4; 10 bases agree with TRBD1. The V gene end was trimmed by 3 bases and the J gene end by 6 bases; junction bases not matched to a gene: 14. The CDR3 length is 17 residues. CDR1 and CDR2 from the germline V gene are SGHNT and YYREEE (reference sequence). CDR3 bases: TGTGCCAGCAGCTCACCCCCGGGACAGGGGAATTACGCTGAAGCTTTCTTT. It encodes CASSSPPGQGNYAEAFF.

This clone showed up just once. V and J are TRBV7-9 and TRBJ2-7, with D maybe TRBD1 (5 bases). The germline V gene has CDR1 SEHNR and CDR2 FQNEAQ (reference sequence). The ends were cut back, 3 bases at V and 5 bases at J, with 8 bases in the middle. This CDR3 contains 12 residues. The CDR3 is CASSFLQDEQYF. As DNA, the CDR3 is TGTGCCAGCAGCTTCTTACAGGACGAGCAGTACTTC.

Only a few counts were recorded for this clone. The J gene is TRBJ1-3, the V gene TRBV7-2; D is uncertain. The CDR3 runs to 17 residues. Looked up from germline, CDR1 is SGHTA and CDR2 is FQGNSA. Trimming shortened V by 3 bases and J by 0 bases, and 15 bases separated the two germline ends. This CDR3 is CASSLSSGVSSGNTIYF. CDR3 coding DNA: TGTGCCAGCAGCTTGTCCAGCGGGGTCAGCTCTGGAAACACCATATATTTT.

The V gene is TRBV28, the J gene TRBJ1-1; no clear D gene. The germline V and J ends were trimmed by 6 bases and 1 base, with 6 bases remaining between them. CDR1 is MDHEN, CDR2 SYDVKM, per germline. CDR3 length: 12 amino acids. This CDR3 reads CASSEGNTEAFF. CDR3 sequence (DNA): TGTGCCAGCAGCGAGGGGAACACTGAAGCTTTCTTT.

The chain links TRBV9 to TRBJ2-2; weak D call: TRBD1 (6 bases). Trimming left V 0 bases short and J 7 bases short, with 13 bases between. Germline V gives CDR1 SGDLS, CDR2 YYNGEE. There are 15 residues in the CDR3. The CDR3 spells CASSVAGRGIGELFF. CDR3 sequence (DNA): TGTGCCAGCAGCGTAGCGGGCAGGGGTATCGGGGAGCTGTTTTTT.

This chain connects TRBV28 to TRBJ2-2; D gene uncertain. Deletions cut 5 bases from V and 1 base from J, with 5 bases between. Per germline, CDR1 MDHEN and CDR2 SYDVKM. This CDR3 has 13 residues. The CDR3 is CASSVQNTGELFF. CDR3 bases: TGTGCCAGCAGTGTACAGAACACCGGGGAGCTGTTTTTT.

The chain joins TRBV9 to TRBJ2-6; D not certain. The V end was cut by 7 bases, the J end by 1 base, with 6 bases between. The CDR3 contains 13 residues. Germline CDR1 and CDR2: SGDLS and YYNGEE. DNA of the CDR3: TGTGCCAGCTTTCGGTCTGGGGCCAACGTCCTGACTTTC. This codes for CASFRSGANVLTF. Full variable domain (rest looked up from reference TRBV9 and TRBJ2-6): DSGVTQTPKHLITATGQRVTLRCSPRSGDLSVYWYQQSLDQGLQFLIQYYNGEERAKGNILERFSAQQFPDLHSELNLSSLELGDSALYFCASFRSGANVLTFGAGSRLTVL.

This rearrangement joins TRBV28 to TRBJ2-7, with D perhaps TRBD1 (6 bases). Trimming stripped 6 bases from V and 3 bases from J, with 18 bases between. The CDR3 has 15 residues. Germline CDR1 and CDR2: MDHEN and SYDVKM. In DNA, the CDR3 is TGTGCCAGCAGAAGATCCGGGACACCCAACTACGAGCAGTACTTC. Its protein is CASRRSGTPNYEQYF.

J is TRBJ1-2 and V is TRBV14; TRBD1 matches 7 bases. Germline V CDR1 and CDR2: SGHDN, FVKESK. The junction had 3 bases not matched to a gene; V was cut back by 2 bases and J by 0 bases. The CDR3 is 15 residues long. The CDR3 nucleotides read TGTGCCAGCAGCCAATACAGGGGATCTAACTATGGCTACACCTTC. Amino acids: CASSQYRGSNYGYTF.